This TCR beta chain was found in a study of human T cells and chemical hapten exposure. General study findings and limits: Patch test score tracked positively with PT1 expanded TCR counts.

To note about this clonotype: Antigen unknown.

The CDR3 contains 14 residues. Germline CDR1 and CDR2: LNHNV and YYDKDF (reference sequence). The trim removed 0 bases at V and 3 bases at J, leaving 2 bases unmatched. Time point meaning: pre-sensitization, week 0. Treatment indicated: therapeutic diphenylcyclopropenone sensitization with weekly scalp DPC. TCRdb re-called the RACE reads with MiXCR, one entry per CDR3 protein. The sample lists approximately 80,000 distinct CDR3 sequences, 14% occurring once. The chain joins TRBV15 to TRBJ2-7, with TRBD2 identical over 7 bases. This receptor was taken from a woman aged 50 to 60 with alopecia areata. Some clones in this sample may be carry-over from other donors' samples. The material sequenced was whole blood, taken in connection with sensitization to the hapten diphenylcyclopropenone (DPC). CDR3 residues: CATSRDRGGYEQYF. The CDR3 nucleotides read TGTGCCACCAGCAGAGACCGCGGGGGCTACGAGCAGTACTTC.